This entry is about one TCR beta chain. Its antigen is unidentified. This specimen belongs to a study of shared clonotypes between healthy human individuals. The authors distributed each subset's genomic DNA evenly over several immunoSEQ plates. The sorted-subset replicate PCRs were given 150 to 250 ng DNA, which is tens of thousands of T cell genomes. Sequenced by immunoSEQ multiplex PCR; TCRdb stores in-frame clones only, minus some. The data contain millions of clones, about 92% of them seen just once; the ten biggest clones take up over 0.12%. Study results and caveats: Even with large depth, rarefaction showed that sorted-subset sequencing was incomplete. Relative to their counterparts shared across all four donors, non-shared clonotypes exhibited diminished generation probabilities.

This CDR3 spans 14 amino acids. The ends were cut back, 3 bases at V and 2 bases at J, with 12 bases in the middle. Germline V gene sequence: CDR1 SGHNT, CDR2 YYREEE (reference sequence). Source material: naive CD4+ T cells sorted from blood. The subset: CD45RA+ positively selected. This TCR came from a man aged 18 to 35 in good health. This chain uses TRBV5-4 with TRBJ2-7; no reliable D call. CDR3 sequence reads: CASSSWASPYEQYF. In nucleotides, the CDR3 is TGTGCCAGCAGCTCGTGGGCCTCCCCCTACGAGCAGTACTTC.